The next 24 T cell receptor beta chains were all read from a single sample in a study of regulatory T cells in long-lasting Graves disease (dated by TCRdb to the early 2020s). Library preparation used multiplex PCR. The run used an Illumina HiSeq 4000. iRepertoire HTBI primers and Arm-PCR amplification of CDR3 regions were used to construct TCR beta libraries. TCRdb reanalyzed the raw reads on its own, using fastp at Q25 for trimming and MiXCR for clone calling, and kept in-frame beta chains. Rows are combined by CDR3 protein, so each entry shows the most common genes and DNA. A total of just over 600,000 distinct CDR3 sequences appear in this sample, about 15% of them only once. The ten largest clones capture 15% to 20% of the sample. Reading the label with the study, this specimen's time point is: newly diagnosed GD, antithyroid drugs for less than 3 months. For both TCR sequencing and RNA sequencing, RNA was extracted from PBMCs using TRIzol.

This same sample was also part of a study on T cells in Graves' hyperthyroidism and ophthalmopathy.

This material consisted of peripheral blood mononuclear cells (PBMCs), taken at new diagnosis, from a patient treated with antithyroid drugs. The origin of the receptors is a woman in her 30s with Graves disease. Donor details come from another sample of the same person, matched by shared clones.

The sample holds many counts of this clonotype. The chain joins TRBV24-1 to TRBJ1-2, with D hard to call. The germline V and J ends were trimmed by 4 bases and 5 bases, with 16 bases remaining between them. The CDR3 extends over 15 amino acids. In germline, CDR1 is KGHDR, CDR2 SFDVKD. For the CDR3, the DNA is TGTGCCACCAGTGAACACGGTAGCGGAGCTTATGGCTACACCTTC. Residues: CATSEHGSGAYGYTF.

This clonotype was observed many times. V usage is TRBV7-3 and J usage is TRBJ1-1, with D perhaps TRBD1 (5 bases). CDR3 size: 15 residues. V lost 5 bases, J lost 4 bases, and 17 bases lay in between. Germline values: CDR1 SGHTA, CDR2 FQGTGA. The CDR3 DNA follows: TGTGCCAGCAGCCCAGACCCAGGGATTGTCACTGAAGCTTTCTTT. Translating it yields CASSPDPGIVTEAFF.

This clonotype was recorded at least ten times. This chain connects TRBV12-3 or TRBV12-4 to TRBJ2-5; D unresolved. Trimming pared 6 bases from V and 5 bases from J, leaving 16 bases between. The CDR3 sequence is 14 residues long. This CDR3 is CASSRDSIGETQYF. The CDR3, as DNA: TGTGCCAGCAGCCGTGACTCGATCGGGGAGACCCAGTACTTC.

This clonotype was seen more than once but under ten times. This sequence joins TRBV18 and TRBJ2-3; 7 bases align to TRBD2. The germline V gene has CDR1 KGHSH and CDR2 LQKENI. CDR3 length: 15 amino acids. V shed 6 bases, J shed 2 bases, and the junction held 8 bases outside the gene matches. For the CDR3, the DNA is TGTGCCAGCTCTCAGACTAGCTTGGTCACAGATACGCAGTATTTT. Translated, it gives CASSQTSLVTDTQYF. Based on the CDR3 plus reference TRBV18 and TRBJ2-3, the full variable domain is NAGVMQNPRHLVRRRGQEARLRCSPMKGHSHVYWYRQLPEEGLKFMVYLQKENIIDESGMPKERFSAEFPKEGPSILRIQQVVRGDSAAYFCASSQTSLVTDTQYFGPGTRLTVL.

V gene TRBV28 combines with J gene TRBJ1-1; 7 nucleotides match TRBD1. The germline V gene has CDR1 MDHEN and CDR2 SYDVKM. The CDR3 spans 14 residues. The junction had 5 bases not matched to a gene; V was cut back by 7 bases and J by 0 bases. The CDR3 reads CASTPGQLNTEAFF. The DNA for the CDR3 is TGTGCCAGCACCCCGGGACAGCTGAACACTGAAGCTTTCTTT. The whole variable domain, filled in from reference TRBV28 and TRBJ1-1, reads DVKVTQSSRYLVKRTGEKVFLECVQDMDHENMFWYRQDPGLGLRLIYFSYDVKMKEKGDIPEGYSVSREKKERFSLILESASTNQTSMYLCASTPGQLNTEAFFGQGTRLTVV.

In its sample, this clonotype was seen many times. The V gene is TRBV2, the J gene TRBJ2-3, with D possibly being TRBD1 (6 bases). The germline gives CDR1 SNHLY, CDR2 FYNNEI. V lost 3 bases and J lost 7, with 14 bases in between. The CDR3 runs to 14 residues. CDR3 in amino acids: CASSEGALLNTQYF. The CDR3 DNA sequence: TGTGCCAGCAGTGAGGGGGCGCTTTTAAATACGCAGTATTTT. The full variable domain, its missing parts supplied by reference TRBV2 and TRBJ2-3, is EPEVTQTPSHQVTQMGQEVILRCVPISNHLYFYWYRQILGQKVEFLVSFYNNEISEKSEIFDDQFSVERPDGSNFTLKIRSTKLEDSAMYFCASSEGALLNTQYFGPGTRLTVL.

This clonotype showed up many times. The chain carries TRBV28 and TRBJ2-7; 10 bases are a match to TRBD2. This CDR3 has 13 residues. Germline V gene sequence: CDR1 MDHEN, CDR2 SYDVKM. The junction had 6 bases not matched to a gene; V was cut back by 2 bases and J by 11 bases. The CDR3 DNA reads as TGTGCCAGCAGTTTAAGCACTAGCGGGGTCAAGTACTTC. Translation gives CASSLSTSGVKYF.

V gene TRBV7-2 combines with J gene TRBJ2-5; 15 nucleotides match TRBD2. The CDR3 runs 16 residues. Germline CDR1 is SGHTA and CDR2 is FQGNSA. With V trimmed by 5 bases and J by 4 bases, 5 bases remained unmatched. The CDR3 DNA follows: TGTGCCAGCAGCGAAGGGACTAGCGGGAGGTTAGAGACCCAGTACTTC. It is translated as CASSEGTSGRLETQYF.

The chain employs TRBV9 and TRBJ1-6, with TRBD1 as a possible D gene (6 bases). V was trimmed by 0 bases and J by 10 bases, leaving 11 bases between them. The CDR3 consists of 14 residues. CDR1 is SGDLS, CDR2 YYNGEE, per germline. For the CDR3, the DNA is TGTGCCAGCAGCGTAGCGGGGGGCTGGTCACCCCTCCACTTT. Amino acid sequence: CASSVAGGWSPLHF.

The chain is built from TRBV12-3 or TRBV12-4 and TRBJ2-1, with no clear D. This CDR3 is 15 amino acids long. V lost 5 bases to trimming and J lost 8 bases, with 19 bases between them. CDR3 DNA sequence: TGTGCCAGCAGTGATCTGCTGGGCCCGGGCGATGAGCAGTTCTTC. Translation gives CASSDLLGPGDEQFF.

This clonotype was seen a few times. This chain links TRBV5-1 with TRBJ2-3, with TRBD1 matching over 7 bases. The better agreement between TRBJ2-5 and the DNA end casts doubt on the J call. CDR3 size: 14 residues. The germline gives CDR1 SGHRS, CDR2 YFSETQ. CDR3 protein: CASSTGQVSETQYF. CDR3 nucleotide sequence: TGCGCCAGCAGCACAGGACAGGTATCAGAGACCCAGTACTTC.

This clonotype was recorded many times. The V gene is TRBV6-9, the J gene TRBJ2-1; 10 bases match TRBD2. The trim removed 3 bases at V and 5 bases at J, leaving 13 bases unmatched. Germline CDR1 is MNHGY and CDR2 is SVAAGI. The CDR3 spans 18 residues. Here the CDR3 reads CASSYEPSGTSVDNEQFF. In nucleotides, the CDR3 is TGTGCCAGCAGTTACGAACCTTCTGGGACTAGCGTAGACAATGAGCAGTTCTTC.

This clonotype was observed many times. The V and J genes are TRBV20-1 and TRBJ1-1, with 7 bases aligning to TRBD1. The V segment lost 6 bases and the J segment 1 base; nucleotides outside the gene matches: 8. CDR3 length: 14 residues. Per germline, CDR1 DFQATT and CDR2 SNEGSKA (reference sequence). The CDR3 coding sequence is TGCAGTGCCTACAGGGGAAAGGGGAACACTGAAGCTTTCTTT. Translated, it gives CSAYRGKGNTEAFF.

This clonotype was seen at least ten times. The V and J genes are TRBV3-1 and TRBJ2-7; no reliable D call. V lost 0 bases to trimming and J lost 1 base, with 1 base between them. Germline loops: CDR1 LGHDT, CDR2 YNNKEL (reference sequence). The CDR3 runs 12 residues. The DNA of the CDR3 is TGTGCCAGCAGCCAAGAATCCTACGAGCAGTACTTC. Translating it yields CASSQESYEQYF.

The table lists this clonotype with a few counts. The chain joins TRBV20-1 to TRBJ2-7, with 10 bases identical to TRBD2. Trimming at V came to 1 base and at J to 3 bases, leaving 6 bases not matched to a gene. Germline-derived CDR1 and CDR2 are DFQATT and SNEGSKA (reference sequence). The CDR3 is made up of 15 amino acids. The CDR3 loop reads CSARVRTSGNYEQYF. As DNA, the CDR3 is TGCAGTGCTAGAGTCCGAACTAGCGGGAACTACGAGCAGTACTTC.

This clonotype was seen a handful of times. J is TRBJ1-6 and V is TRBV30, with TRBD1 matching 9 bases. V lost 4 bases to trimming and J lost 5 bases; unmatched junction nucleotides: 3. The CDR3 spans 14 residues. In germline, CDR1 is GTSNPN, CDR2 SVGIG (reference sequence). The CDR3 spells CAWNRGHDNSPLHF. The CDR3 bases are TGTGCCTGGAACAGGGGGCACGATAATTCACCCCTCCACTTT.

There are many counts of this clonotype. The V call is TRBV20-1, the J call TRBJ1-4; D call uncertain. The CDR3 is 15 amino acids. Trimming cost V 3 bases and J 0 bases, with 11 bases left between them. The germline V gene has CDR1 DFQATT and CDR2 SNEGSKA (reference sequence). CDR3 coding DNA: TGCAGTGCTAGCGACTATGCACCAACTAATGAAAAACTGTTTTTT. This encodes CSASDYAPTNEKLFF.

This clonotype came up many times. This chain links TRBV7-3 with TRBJ1-5; no definite D call. The V end was cut by 4 bases, the J end by 5 bases, with 9 bases between. Looked up from germline, CDR1 is SGHTA and CDR2 is FQGTGA. The CDR3 consists of 13 residues. In DNA, the CDR3 is TGTGCCAGCAGCTCGGGGAGGGATCAGCCCCAGCATTTT. Residues: CASSSGRDQPQHF.

This clonotype was seen at least ten times. The chain carries TRBV7-2 and TRBJ2-7, with 10 bases fitting TRBD2. The CDR3 runs to 17 residues. The germline V gene has CDR1 SGHTA and CDR2 FQGNSA. V was clipped by 5 bases and J by 0 bases; unmatched bases: 10. The DNA of the CDR3 is TGTGCCAGCAGCCGAGGGGGACTAGCGACAAGCTCCTACGAGCAGTACTTC. Translated, it gives CASSRGGLATSSYEQYF.

The V gene is TRBV28, the J gene TRBJ2-5; D might be TRBD1 (5 bases). The V gene's germline CDR1 is MDHEN and CDR2 SYDVKM. The CDR3 is made up of 13 amino acids. Trimming took 6 bases from V and 5 from J, leaving 13 bases between them. CDR3: CASRDSFRETQYF. Written as DNA, the CDR3 is TGTGCCAGCAGAGACAGTTTTCGGGAGACCCAGTACTTC.

This clonotype was counted only a few times. V usage is TRBV19 and J usage is TRBJ1-2; D possibly corresponds to TRBD1 (5 bases). The CDR3 extends over 15 amino acids. In germline, CDR1 is LNHDA, CDR2 SQIVND (reference sequence). With 2 bases removed from V and 8 bases from J, the gap between germline ends came to 18 bases. The CDR3 sequence is CASSITWDSSWGYTF. The CDR3 DNA reads TGTGCCAGTAGTATAACCTGGGACTCCTCGTGGGGCTACACCTTC.

This sequence joins TRBV29-1 and TRBJ2-2; 9 positions agree with TRBD1. The trim removed 5 bases at V and 5 bases at J, leaving 6 bases unmatched. The germline CDR1 and CDR2 sequences are SQVTM and ANQGSEA. The CDR3 sequence is 14 residues long. CDR3 coding DNA: TGCAGCGTTCCGGGACAGGGAGGTACCGGGGAGCTGTTTTTT. Encoded protein: CSVPGQGGTGELFF.

The chain combines TRBV30 with TRBJ1-1; D is uncertain. Deletions cut 3 bases from V and 3 bases from J, with 14 bases between. Germline values: CDR1 GTSNPN, CDR2 SVGIG (reference sequence). CDR3 length: 14 amino acids. The CDR3 here is CAWRRQVVDTEAFF. The CDR3 coding sequence is TGTGCCTGGAGACGGCAAGTTGTGGACACTGAAGCTTTCTTT.

In its sample, this clonotype was seen a few times. The CDR3 DNA is TGTGCCAGCAGCTTGTCACTAGCGGGGGGCAACATTCAGTACTTC. It specifies CASSLSLAGGNIQYF. J is TRBJ2-4 and V is TRBV7-2; the match to TRBD2 covers 12 bases. The length of the CDR3 is 15 residues. Unmatched junction bases numbered 4, after V lost 3 bases and J lost 7 bases. Germline lookup yields CDR1 SGHTA and CDR2 FQGNSA. Full variable domain (remainder filled in from reference TRBV7-2 and TRBJ2-4): GAGVSQSPSNKVTEKGKDVELRCDPISGHTALYWYRQSLGQGLEFLIYFQGNSAPDKSGLPSDRFSAERTGGSVSTLTIQRTQQEDSAVYLCASSLSLAGGNIQYFGAGTRLSVL.